Listed here are 28 T cell receptor beta chains from one sample, sequenced in a study of cytomegalovirus exposure and HLA in healthy donors. The PCR was carried out with 60 Vbeta primers and 13 Jbeta primers. Sequencing used immunoSEQ multiplex PCR; TCRdb keeps in-frame clones, though not all of them. The sample comprises under 150,000 clones, roughly 70% of which are singletons, and around 4.2% rests with the top ten. The specimen sequenced was PBMCs. These receptors all stem from a woman between 35 and 50 years old in good health and CMV-seropositive.

This clone has a single count. This sequence joins TRBV14 and TRBJ2-5; 12 nucleotides align to TRBD2. This CDR3 is 16 amino acids long. Germline V CDR1 and CDR2: SGHDN, FVKESK. The junction had 11 bases not matched to a gene; V was cut back by 4 bases and J by 8 bases. The CDR3: CASSPWRLAGVETQYF. In DNA, the CDR3 is TGTGCCAGCAGCCCGTGGCGACTAGCGGGAGTGGAAACCCAGTACTTC. Based on the CDR3 plus reference TRBV14 and TRBJ2-5, the full variable domain is EAGVTQFPSHSVIEKGQTVTLRCDPISGHDNLYWYRRVMGKEIKFLLHFVKESKQDESGMPNNRFLAERTGGTYSTLKVQPAELEDSGVYFCASSPWRLAGVETQYFGPGTRLLVL.

J is TRBJ1-4 and V is TRBV7-2; D possibly corresponds to TRBD1 (5 bases). The CDR3 is 15 residues long. CDR1 and CDR2 (germline): SGHTA, FQGNSA. Trimming stripped 1 base from V and 5 bases from J, with 11 bases between. CDR3 residues: CASSLVPQGNEKLFF. As DNA, the CDR3 is TGTGCCAGCAGCTTAGTTCCCCAGGGAAATGAAAAACTGTTTTTT.

The V gene is TRBV11-2, the J gene TRBJ2-3; 9 bases align to TRBD1. The trim removed 1 base at V and 4 bases at J, leaving 15 bases unmatched. The germline gives CDR1 SGHAT, CDR2 FQNNGV. This CDR3 spans 19 amino acids. The CDR3: CASSLALLGQGKGPDTQYF. The CDR3 bases are TGTGCCAGCAGCTTAGCCCTACTAGGACAGGGGAAGGGCCCAGATACGCAGTATTTT.

This clone was detected once. This sequence joins TRBV7-3 and TRBJ2-2; D is perhaps TRBD2 (6 bases). Trimming stripped 5 bases from V and 1 base from J, with 11 bases between. The CDR3 is 15 amino acids. Germline lookup yields CDR1 SGHTA and CDR2 FQGTGA. The DNA of the CDR3 is TGTGCCAGCAGCCCTTGGGGGGTGAACACCGGGGAGCTGTTTTTT. Its translation is CASSPWGVNTGELFF.

The chain is built from TRBV28 and TRBJ2-3; D gene ambiguous. The CDR3 spans 12 residues. V gave up 0 bases and J gave up 7 bases, with 5 bases separating them. In germline, CDR1 is MDHEN, CDR2 SYDVKM. CDR3 loop: CASSLWHYTQYF. The CDR3 DNA is TGTGCCAGCAGTTTATGGCACTATACGCAGTATTTT.

J is TRBJ2-3 and V is TRBV5-1; D remains ambiguous. V was shortened by 2 bases and J by 5 bases, with 12 bases between the two germline ends. Germline lookup yields CDR1 SGHRS and CDR2 YFSETQ. There are 14 residues in the CDR3. This CDR3 is CASSLMNFKDTQYF. The CDR3 bases are TGCGCCAGCAGCTTAATGAACTTCAAAGATACGCAGTATTTT.

This rearrangement joins TRBV7-9 to TRBJ2-2; 7 nucleotides match TRBD1. V was clipped by 3 bases and J by 5 bases; unmatched bases: 9. Per germline, CDR1 SEHNR and CDR2 FQNEAQ (reference sequence). CDR3 length equals 16 residues. The CDR3 DNA follows: TGTGCCAGCAGCTTGTACCGGGACAGCAGTACCGGGGAGCTGTTTTTT. This translates into CASSLYRDSSTGELFF.

On this clone itself: The sample has other DNA sequences that encode this CDR3 too. V gene TRBV6-5 combines with J gene TRBJ2-5, with D perhaps matching TRBD2 (6 bases). The V end lost 0 bases, the J end lost 2 bases, and 7 bases lay between the germline ends. Germline-derived CDR1 and CDR2 are MNHEY and SVGAGI. The CDR3 spans 14 residues. The CDR3, as DNA: TGTGCCAGCAGTTACTCCGGAGGGCAAGAGACCCAGTACTTC. It encodes CASSYSGGQETQYF.

Comments on this clone: Its ends do not fully match the called genes, so a read error is possible. The V gene is TRBV7-7, the J gene TRBJ2-5, with 11 positions matching TRBD2. CDR1 is SSHAT, CDR2 FNYEAQ, per germline (reference sequence). The CDR3 sequence is 15 residues long. DNA for the CDR3: TGTGCTAGCAGCTACACGACTAGCGGGGAGGAGACCCAGTACTTC. The encoded protein is CASSYTTSGEETQYF.

The DNA for the CDR3 is TGTGCCAGCAGCCTAGTCCACTACGAGCAGTACTTC. It yields the protein CASSLVHYEQYF. The rearrangement links TRBV11-3 to TRBJ2-7; no firm D call. The V gene lost 5 bases and the J gene lost 3 bases, with 8 bases spanning the gap. The CDR3 contains 12 residues. Germline CDR1 reads SGHNT; CDR2 reads YENEEA.

There are a few counts of this clone. The chain combines TRBV7-6 with TRBJ2-3; D gene unclear. The germline gives CDR1 SGHVS, CDR2 FNYEAQ. CDR3 length: 13 amino acids. Trimming shortened V by 1 base and J by 4 bases, and 6 bases separated the two germline ends. CDR3 protein: CASSLETADTQYF. In DNA form, the CDR3 reads TGTGCCAGCAGCTTAGAGACTGCAGATACGCAGTATTTT.

The chain joins TRBV7-9 to TRBJ1-1, with TRBD1 matching over 9 bases. This CDR3 is 11 amino acids long. Germline V gene lookup returns CDR1 SEHNR and CDR2 FQNEAQ (reference sequence). Trimming removed 5 bases from V and 11 bases from J; junction bases left unmatched: 3. The CDR3 bases are TGTGCCAGCAGCCAGACAGGGGGGGCTTTCTTT. It encodes CASSQTGGAFF.

This clone came up once. The genes are TRBV15 and TRBJ1-2; 10 nucleotides align to TRBD1. V lost 4 bases and J lost 2; bases outside the gene matches: 4. CDR3 length equals 15 residues. Germline V lookup: CDR1 LNHNV, CDR2 YYDKDF (reference sequence). The CDR3 sequence: CATSTWTGGNYGYTF. CDR3 sequence (DNA): TGTGCCACCAGCACTTGGACAGGGGGGAACTATGGCTACACCTTC.

The V call is TRBV27, the J call TRBJ2-1; TRBD2 aligns across 13 bases. J was trimmed by 0 bases and V by 2 bases; bases with no gene match: 4. Germline lookup yields CDR1 MNHEY and CDR2 SMNVEV (reference sequence). This CDR3 has 18 residues. DNA of the CDR3: TGTGCCAGCAGTTTAACTAGCGGGGGGGCGATCTCCTACAATGAGCAGTTCTTC. Protein product: CASSLTSGGAISYNEQFF.

This chain links TRBV5-4 with TRBJ2-1; the match to TRBD2 covers 7 bases. The CDR3 length is 15 residues. The germline CDR1 and CDR2 sequences are SGHNT and YYREEE (reference sequence). V lost 4 bases to trimming and J lost 4 bases; unmatched junction nucleotides: 8. CDR3 amino acids: CASSGGGSRYNEQFF. CDR3 bases: TGTGCCAGCAGCGGGGGAGGGAGCCGGTACAATGAGCAGTTCTTC.

With regard to this clone: One end of the junction fails to match germline, which may point to a read error. The chain is built from TRBV7-9 and TRBJ1-1, with 8 bases aligning to TRBD1. This CDR3 region has 15 residues. Germline V gene lookup returns CDR1 SEHNR and CDR2 FQNEAQ (reference sequence). The CDR3 spells CASGLAGTGGTEAFF. CDR3 in DNA: TGTGCCAGCGGCTTGGCGGGCACAGGGGGGACTGAAGCTTTCTTT.

The count of this clone is one. The chain uses TRBV4-1 and TRBJ1-1; 7 bases are shared with TRBD1. J was trimmed by 1 base and V by 4 bases; bases with no gene match: 3. Germline V gene sequence: CDR1 MGHRA, CDR2 YSYEKL. The CDR3 contains 14 residues. The CDR3 spells CASSLRTGNTEAFF. The CDR3 DNA reads TGCGCCAGCAGCCTACGGACAGGGAACACTGAAGCTTTCTTT.

The chain combines TRBV6-6 with TRBJ2-2; TRBD1 aligns across 9 bases. V lost 5 bases, J lost 1 base, and 5 bases stayed unmatched. CDR1 and CDR2 (germline): MNHNY, SVGAGI (reference sequence). This CDR3 is 16 amino acids long. The chain's CDR3 is CASSPPGQGNTGELFF. CDR3 DNA: TGTGCCAGCAGTCCACCGGGACAGGGGAACACCGGGGAGCTGTTTTTT.

V is TRBV7-9 and J is TRBJ2-1; 13 bases agree with TRBD2. The J segment lost 6 bases and the V segment lost 4 bases, leaving 6 bases of the junction unmatched. This CDR3 is 16 amino acids long. The germline V gene encodes CDR1 SEHNR and CDR2 FQNEAQ (reference sequence). CDR3 nucleotides: TGTGCCAGCAGCTCTACTAGCGGGAGGGCCATCAATGAGCAGTTCTTC. Translation: CASSSTSGRAINEQFF.

The V gene is TRBV6-1, the J gene TRBJ1-2; D is possibly TRBD1 (6 bases). Trimming cost V 1 base and J 0 bases, with 9 bases left between them. The CDR3 is made up of 15 amino acids. Germline V CDR1 and CDR2: MNHNS, SASEGT. In DNA form, the CDR3 reads TGTGCCAGCAGTGAAGGCCGACAGGCTAACTATGGCTACACCTTC. Protein: CASSEGRQANYGYTF.

This clone turned up a few times. The chain has TRBV5-6 and TRBJ1-2, with D perhaps TRBD1 (6 bases). The CDR3 has 15 residues. The germline V gene encodes CDR1 SGHDT and CDR2 YYEEEE. V was shortened by 2 bases and J by 2 bases, with 13 bases between the two germline ends. DNA for the CDR3: TGTGCCAGCAGCTTTATAGGACAGAAAAACTATGGCTACACCTTC. This translates into CASSFIGQKNYGYTF.

The V gene is TRBV7-9, the J gene TRBJ2-1; 15 nucleotides line up with TRBD2. CDR1 and CDR2 from the germline V gene are SEHNR and FQNEAQ (reference sequence). The V and J ends lost 0 bases and 7 bases, in that order; junction bases with no gene match: 1. The CDR3 extends over 16 amino acids. CDR3 residues: CASSLAGTSGRNEQFF. The CDR3 bases are TGTGCCAGCAGCTTAGCGGGGACTAGCGGGAGGAATGAGCAGTTCTTC.

This sequence joins TRBV5-1 and TRBJ1-6, with D perhaps matching TRBD1 (5 bases). The CDR3 spans 17 residues. The ends were cut back, 0 bases at V and 5 bases at J, with 15 bases in the middle. Germline V gene data show CDR1 as SGHRS and CDR2 as YFSETQ. CDR3 sequence: CASSLAWAGPDNSPLHF. The CDR3 nucleotides are TGCGCCAGCAGCTTGGCCTGGGCAGGGCCCGATAATTCACCCCTCCACTTT.

The chain employs TRBV4-2 and TRBJ2-6; the D gene is possibly TRBD2 (8 bases). The CDR3 covers 18 residues. Germline CDR1 reads LGHNA; CDR2 reads YNFKEQ. Deletions cut 3 bases from V and 3 bases from J, with 18 bases between. This CDR3 is CASSQGLGGRGGANVLTF. CDR3 in DNA: TGTGCCAGCAGCCAGGGACTAGGGGGCAGGGGTGGGGCCAACGTCCTGACTTTC.

The genes are TRBV5-8 and TRBJ2-1; 8 bases agree with TRBD2. After removal of 10 bases from V and 4 bases from J, the junction contained 10 bases not matched to a gene. This CDR3 has 14 residues. Germline loops: CDR1 SGHTS, CDR2 YDEGEE. This CDR3 reads CAGGRLASYNEQFF. CDR3 DNA: TGTGCCGGGGGGAGACTAGCGTCTTACAATGAGCAGTTCTTC.

The chain employs TRBV6-6 and TRBJ1-4; D remains unclear. This CDR3 contains 15 residues. Trimming shortened V by 2 bases and J by 4 bases, and 11 bases separated the two germline ends. In germline, CDR1 is MNHNY, CDR2 SVGAGI (reference sequence). The CDR3 DNA follows: TGTGCCAGCAGTTACAGCGGGATGAATAATGAAAAACTGTTTTTT. It is translated as CASSYSGMNNEKLFF.

This sequence joins TRBV4-2 and TRBJ2-1; maybe TRBD2 (6 bases). This CDR3 has 16 residues. The V end lost 4 bases, the J end lost 0 bases, and 13 bases lay between the germline ends. CDR1 and CDR2 from the germline V gene are LGHNA and YNFKEQ. CDR3: CASSPPSDSSYNEQFF. The DNA of the CDR3 is TGTGCCAGCAGCCCTCCTAGCGATAGCTCCTACAATGAGCAGTTCTTC.

This clone was detected a few times. The genes are TRBV7-8 and TRBJ1-5; no clear D. Trimming took 5 bases from V and 3 from J, leaving 17 bases between them. The germline gives CDR1 SGHVS, CDR2 FQNEAQ. The CDR3 has 16 amino acids. The CDR3 protein is CASSPTRGGDNQPQHF. DNA for the CDR3: TGTGCCAGCAGCCCGACACGAGGAGGAGACAATCAGCCCCAGCATTTT.